The 18 T cell receptor beta chains presented below share a single source sample, sequenced in a study of T-cell reconstitution after alpha-beta-depleted transplantation in children. Points from the study as a whole: T-cell numbers and diversity one year post-transplant derived largely from freshly generated T cells.

These TCRs are of unknown antigen specificity. The library targeted TCRbeta and was prepared with unique molecular identifiers. TCRdb reprocessed the PCR reads via MiXCR and lists one record per CDR3 protein. The sample carries about 300,000 distinct CDR3 sequences, 7.5% to 9% recorded once. Sequencing was performed on peripheral blood, taken 360 days after TCRalphabeta/CD19-depleted stem cell transplant. These receptors were taken from a female patient between 2 and 15 years old who had a stem cell transplant for Fanconi anemia, so the T cells may come from the graft donor.

This clonotype was observed a few times. This chain joins TRBV6-5 and TRBJ1-3; no clear D gene. Per the germline V gene, CDR1 is MNHEY and CDR2 is SVGAGI. The CDR3 is 14 residues long. V was shortened by 0 bases and J by 5 bases, with 8 bases between the two germline ends. CDR3 amino acids: CASSYSRVRNTIYF. The CDR3 DNA reads TGTGCCAGCAGTTACTCGAGAGTGCGAAACACCATATATTTT.

This clonotype was detected ten times or more. The chain recombines TRBV29-1 with TRBJ2-1, with TRBD2 identical over 10 bases. After removal of 8 bases from V and 2 bases from J, the junction contained 9 bases not matched to a gene. This CDR3 region has 15 residues. CDR1 is SQVTM and CDR2 is ANQGSEA in the germline V gene. CDR3 DNA: TGCAGCCAATCTGATCTAGCGGGAGCCTACAATGAGCAGTTCTTC. The encoded protein is CSQSDLAGAYNEQFF.

This clonotype was observed a few times. This chain joins TRBV12-5 and TRBJ1-1, with TRBD1 as a possible D gene (6 bases). The germline V and J ends were trimmed by 0 bases and 11 bases, with 16 bases remaining between them. The CDR3 has 14 residues. The germline CDR1 and CDR2 sequences are LGHNT and FRNRAP. CDR3 sequence: CASGLVHRALKAFF. CDR3 in DNA: TGTGCTAGTGGTTTGGTACACAGGGCCCTCAAGGCTTTCTTT.

In this sample, this clonotype turned up many times. In DNA form, the CDR3 reads TGTGCCAGCAGTTTTGCCGACGGGGCGAACACCATATATTTT. Amino acid sequence: CASSFADGANTIYF. The chain is built from TRBV28 and TRBJ1-3; D is possibly TRBD1 (5 bases). Between the trimmed V and J ends, which lost 3 bases and 7 bases, there was a span of 13 bases. CDR3 size: 14 residues. Germline V gene data show CDR1 as MDHEN and CDR2 as SYDVKM.

V gene TRBV12-3 or TRBV12-4 combines with J gene TRBJ2-2, with D tentatively TRBD1 or TRBD2 (5 bases each). Deletions cut 3 bases from V and 6 bases from J, with 11 bases between. The CDR3 spans 14 residues. CDR3 in amino acids: CASSLGTSSGELFF. The DNA of the CDR3 is TGTGCCAGCAGTTTGGGGACCTCGTCCGGGGAGCTGTTTTTT.

This clonotype was found many times. The gene calls are TRBV20-1 and TRBJ2-4, with 7 bases identical to TRBD1. CDR3 length: 12 amino acids. Trimming took 6 bases from V and 6 from J; bases not matched to a gene: 5. Looked up from germline, CDR1 is DFQATT and CDR2 is SNEGSKA (reference sequence). CDR3 sequence reads: CSAVDRRNIQYF. DNA for the CDR3: TGCAGTGCCGTGGACAGGAGAAACATTCAGTACTTC.

This clonotype has a count of ten or more. V gene TRBV12-3 or TRBV12-4 combines with J gene TRBJ1-5; 7 bases are shared with TRBD1. V dropped 6 bases and J dropped 1; count of bases not matched to a gene: 3. The CDR3 runs to 14 residues. Written as DNA, the CDR3 is TGTGCCAGCAGGGAGGACAGGAGCAATCAGCCCCAGCATTTT. This codes for CASREDRSNQPQHF.

The sample holds many counts of this clonotype. This chain links TRBV6-5 with TRBJ1-5; TRBD1 is a possible D gene (5 bases). Germline assignment: CDR1 MNHEY and CDR2 SVGAGI. The CDR3 consists of 16 residues. V was cut by 0 bases and J by 0 bases, with 9 bases left in between. The CDR3 region is CASSYSTDYSNQPQHF. DNA of the CDR3: TGTGCCAGCAGTTACTCGACAGACTATAGCAATCAGCCCCAGCATTTT.

The V gene is TRBV6-4, the J gene TRBJ2-7; 7 bases align to TRBD1. The V gene's germline CDR1 is MRHNA and CDR2 SNTAGT. J lost 0 bases, V lost 4 bases, and 6 bases had no gene match. The CDR3 loop spans 15 amino acids. CDR3 loop: CASSAQGGPSYEQYF. In DNA, the CDR3 is TGTGCCAGCAGTGCCCAAGGGGGCCCCTCCTACGAGCAGTACTTC.

This clonotype has ten or more counts. The V gene is TRBV5-1, the J gene TRBJ1-2; no firm D call. Germline lookup yields CDR1 SGHRS and CDR2 YFSETQ. This CDR3 is 14 amino acids long. The germline V and J ends were trimmed by 0 bases and 8 bases, with 14 bases remaining between them. CDR3 sequence reads: CASSLEVSRWGYTF. The CDR3 region has the DNA TGCGCCAGCAGCTTGGAAGTATCGCGGTGGGGCTACACCTTC.

V is TRBV4-2 and J is TRBJ2-3; TRBD2 agrees at 10 bases. The V and J ends lost 0 bases and 0 bases, in that order; junction bases with no gene match: 6. CDR1 and CDR2 from the germline V gene are LGHNA and YNFKEQ. The length of the CDR3 is 18 residues. The CDR3 bases are TGTGCCAGCAGCCAAGATCCACTAGCGGGGACTAGCACAGATACGCAGTATTTT. Translated: CASSQDPLAGTSTDTQYF.

The V and J genes are TRBV7-9 and TRBJ1-1, with D unresolved. The V end lost 1 base, the J end lost 7 bases, and 7 bases lay between the germline ends. Germline V gives CDR1 SEHNR, CDR2 FQNEAQ (reference sequence). This CDR3 is 12 amino acids long. The CDR3 here is CASSLDLNEAFF. CDR3 in DNA: TGTGCCAGCAGCTTAGACTTAAATGAAGCTTTCTTT.

Turning to this clonotype: A much larger clone differs from this one at a single base, so this may be a read error. The gene calls are TRBV20-1 and TRBJ2-7; 8 bases match TRBD1. The length of the CDR3 is 16 residues. Germline V gene lookup returns CDR1 DFQATT and CDR2 SNEGSKA (reference sequence). The V and J ends lost 2 bases and 4 bases, in that order; junction bases with no gene match: 13. The CDR3 nucleotides are TGCAGTGCTAGACCATCGGAGCGGACAGGGCTATACGAGCAGTACTTC. As protein: CSARPSERTGLYEQYF.

There are many counts of this clonotype. The CDR3 is CASSFPDRGSTGELFF. CDR3 DNA: TGCGCCAGCAGCTTCCCAGACAGGGGGAGCACCGGGGAGCTGTTTTTT. The V and J genes are TRBV5-1 and TRBJ2-2; 9 nucleotides match TRBD1. This CDR3 region has 16 residues. From germline, CDR1 is SGHRS and CDR2 YFSETQ. The J segment lost 4 bases and the V segment lost 2 bases, leaving 6 bases of the junction unmatched.

There are many counts of this clonotype. The chain employs TRBV7-3 and TRBJ2-3; D gene ambiguous. The CDR3 runs 13 residues. Germline-derived CDR1 and CDR2 are SGHTA and FQGTGA. Trimming removed 5 bases from V and 6 bases from J, with 12 bases in between. For the CDR3, the DNA is TGTGCCAGCAGCGTTATGGAAGCGGATACGCAGTATTTT. Translation: CASSVMEADTQYF.

This clonotype was counted many times. The chain carries TRBV7-8 and TRBJ2-1; TRBD1 is a possible D gene (5 bases). Germline V gene lookup returns CDR1 SGHVS and CDR2 FQNEAQ. The CDR3 length is 14 residues. V shed 1 base and J shed 9 bases, with 13 bases lying between them. The CDR3 nucleotides are TGTGCCAGCAGCTTAGAGGGCAGGGCCACTGAGCAGTTCTTC. This sequence encodes CASSLEGRATEQFF.

The genes are TRBV7-8 and TRBJ2-2; D unclear. Germline-derived CDR1 and CDR2 are SGHVS and FQNEAQ. Trimming pared 5 bases from V and 2 bases from J, leaving 15 bases between. The CDR3 contains 16 residues. DNA of the CDR3: TGTGCCAGCAGCCACCTCGGCGGACGAAACACCGGGGAGCTGTTTTTT. Its translation: CASSHLGGRNTGELFF.

In its sample, this clonotype was seen many times. The rearrangement links TRBV27 to TRBJ2-1, with 9 bases identical to TRBD1. The CDR3 length is 14 residues. Looked up from germline, CDR1 is MNHEY and CDR2 is SMNVEV (reference sequence). The J segment lost 7 bases and the V segment lost 7 bases, leaving 8 bases of the junction unmatched. The CDR3 DNA follows: TGTGCCAGCAATTCGGGGACAGGGCCTAATGAGCAGTTCTTC. It codes for CASNSGTGPNEQFF.